The T cell receptor (beta chain) described here comes from a study of T cells in Graves' hyperthyroidism and ophthalmopathy. Findings and limits, study-wide: Researchers report that a 13 V-J model separated ophthalmopathy from stable hyperthyroidism. A median around 6.4 months before onset, the model predicted ophthalmopathy. Blood also carried most thyroid clonotypes expanded above 0.001.

V gave up 5 bases and J gave up 1 base, with 11 bases separating them. This CDR3 region has 15 residues. Per the germline V gene, CDR1 is SGHAT and CDR2 is FQNNGV. From RNA transcripts, TCR beta CDR3 regions were amplified. First-round RT-PCR targeting the TCR CDR3 was performed with the HTBI primer set. MiXCR, applied by TCRdb to the multiplex PCR reads, yields one record per CDR3 protein. Of some 300,000 distinct CDR3 sequences in the sample, roughly 13% were seen once. In its sample, this clonotype was seen many times. Its target is unknown. Patients having uncontrolled infection, another autoimmune disease, pregnancy or lactation were not included.

This sequence was found in a middle-aged woman with Graves' hyperthyroidism. The sequenced material came from blood. V is TRBV11-2 and J is TRBJ2-2, with D perhaps TRBD2 (6 bases). The CDR3 loop is CASSRDWRNTGELFF. CDR3 bases: TGTGCCAGCAGCAGGGACTGGAGGAACACCGGGGAGCTGTTTTTT.